This is a list of T cell receptor beta chains from one sample in a study of cytomegalovirus exposure and HLA in healthy donors. Produced via immunoSEQ multiplex PCR; TCRdb's table is partial and in-frame only. Of more than 95,000 clones in the sample, approximately 64% were seen once. Sequenced material: PBMCs. These receptor sequences come from a man between 60 and 75 years old in good health and CMV-seronegative. Each CDR3 is given with its conserved first and last residue. D genes are given only for firm matches. Expanded clones get a size class; other rows say once, few or many, or leave the size out.

V: TRBV5-1; D: NA; J: TRBJ2-1; size: NA; DNA: TGCGCCAGCAGCTTGGTCGGGGGGCCTCCTCAGGACGAGCAGTTCTTC; CDR3: CASSLVGGPPQDEQFF
V: TRBV27; D: TRBD2; J: TRBJ2-7; size: NA; DNA: TGTGCCAGCAGTGAAGCGGGGGGCACCACCTACGAGCAGTACTTC; CDR3: CASSEAGGTTYEQYF
V: TRBV9; D: NA; J: TRBJ1-4; size: few; DNA: TGTGCCAGCAGCCCCGTAGGAGGCACTAATGAAAAACTGTTTTTT; CDR3: CASSPVGGTNEKLFF
V: TRBV6-1; D: TRBD1; J: TRBJ2-1; size: NA; DNA: TGTGCCAGCAGCGTGGGGACAGCCTACAATGAGCAGTTCTTC; CDR3: CASSVGTAYNEQFF
V: TRBV2; D: TRBD2; J: TRBJ2-3; size: few; DNA: TGTGCCAGCAGTGATATGTTAGCGGGAGGGGGAGATACGCAGTATTTT; CDR3: CASSDMLAGGGDTQYF
V: TRBV5-1; D: TRBD2; J: TRBJ2-1; size: NA; DNA: TGCGCCAGCAGCTTGCGGCTAGCGGGGAGGGAGGAGCAGTTCTTC; CDR3: CASSLRLAGREEQFF
V: TRBV2; D: NA; J: TRBJ2-5; size: NA; DNA: TGTGCCAGCAGAAGCGATACGGAGACCCAGTACTTC; CDR3: CASRSDTETQYF
V: TRBV12-5; D: TRBD2; J: TRBJ2-7; size: NA; DNA: TGTGCTAGTGGTTTGGTTGGGGGAGGGCGGGGGGGCGAGCAGTACTTC; CDR3: CASGLVGGGRGGEQYF
V: TRBV6-5; D: NA; J: TRBJ1-4; size: NA; DNA: TGTGCCAGCAGCGGTCGCGTCTCGGATGAAAAACTGTTTTTT; CDR3: CASSGRVSDEKLFF
V: TRBV10-3; D: NA; J: TRBJ1-2; size: few; DNA: TGTGCCATCAGTGAGAGGGGGACGGCTGCTAACTATGGCTACACCTTC; CDR3: CAISERGTAANYGYTF
V: TRBV19; D: NA; J: TRBJ2-5; size: NA; DNA: TGTGCCAGTAGTTTGGGACACGGGGAGACCCAGTACTTC; CDR3: CASSLGHGETQYF
V: TRBV9; D: TRBD1; J: TRBJ2-5; size: NA; DNA: TGTGCCAGCAGCCCCCACCCGGGGACAGGGGGGCCTGGGACACAAGAGACCCAGTACTTC; CDR3: CASSPHPGTGGPGTQETQYF
V: TRBV2; D: NA; J: TRBJ1-1; size: medium-sized; DNA: TGTGCCAGCAGCGGTATCAGGGGACACACTGAAGCTTTCTTT; CDR3: CASSGIRGHTEAFF
V: TRBV7-3; D: NA; J: TRBJ2-1; size: NA; DNA: TGTGCCAGCAGCTTAGGTATCAGGCATAACAATGAGCAGTTCTTC; CDR3: CASSLGIRHNNEQFF
V: TRBV10-3; D: NA; J: TRBJ1-1; size: NA; DNA: TGTGCCATCAGAACCTCGGACACTGAAGCTTTCTTT; CDR3: CAIRTSDTEAFF
V: TRBV7-2; D: TRBD2; J: TRBJ2-3; size: few; DNA: TGTGCCAGCAGCTTAACGACTAGCGGGGGGATCTCAGATACGCAGTATTTT; CDR3: CASSLTTSGGISDTQYF
V: TRBV6-5; D: NA; J: TRBJ1-6; size: NA; DNA: TGTGCCAGCAGTTACTCCTGGCAGGGGTCTTCACCCCTCCACTTT; CDR3: CASSYSWQGSSPLHF
V: TRBV27; D: TRBD2; J: TRBJ2-7; size: NA; DNA: TGTGCCAGCAGTCGACTAGCGGCCTCCTACGAGCAGTACTTC; CDR3: CASSRLAASYEQYF
V: TRBV21-1; D: NA; J: TRBJ1-2; size: few; DNA: TGTGCCAGCAGCACCCGGACAGGGGTGAACTATGGCTACACCTTC; CDR3: CASSTRTGVNYGYTF
V: TRBV6-4; D: NA; J: TRBJ2-3; size: NA; DNA: TGTGCCAGCAGTAGCGGGAGCACAGATACGCAGTATTTT; CDR3: CASSSGSTDTQYF
V: TRBV7-9; D: TRBD1; J: TRBJ2-7; size: few; DNA: TGTGCCAGCAGCTCCTCCGGGACAGGGATTCTCGAGCAGTACTTC; CDR3: CASSSSGTGILEQYF
V: TRBV15; D: NA; J: TRBJ2-3; size: NA; DNA: TGTGCCACCAGCAGAGGGGCCATCACAGATACGCAGTATTTT; CDR3: CATSRGAITDTQYF
V: TRBV12-5; D: NA; J: TRBJ2-1; size: NA; DNA: TGTGCTAGTGCTTTCGGGGGTACCTCCTACAATGAGCAGTTCTTC; CDR3: CASAFGGTSYNEQFF
V: TRBV6-1; D: TRBD2; J: TRBJ2-1; size: NA; DNA: TGTGCCAGCAGTGAAGCTCCAACTAGCGGGACCATTGGCGATGAGCAGTTCTTC; CDR3: CASSEAPTSGTIGDEQFF
V: TRBV5-5; D: TRBD2; J: TRBJ2-1; size: NA; DNA: TGTGCCAGCAGCTTGCCTAGCGGGGGGGGTGAGCAGTTCTTC; CDR3: CASSLPSGGGEQFF
V: TRBV5-4; D: TRBD1; J: TRBJ1-2; size: NA; DNA: TGTGCCAGCAGCTTGGAGGGGGCCTCCTATGGCTACACCTTC; CDR3: CASSLEGASYGYTF
V: TRBV5-1; D: NA; J: TRBJ1-2; size: NA; DNA: TGCGCCAGCAGCCTGCGGATCAGGGTAAAAGGAACTAACTATGGCTACACCTTC; CDR3: CASSLRIRVKGTNYGYTF
V: TRBV6-5; D: NA; J: TRBJ2-1; size: NA; DNA: TGTGCCAGCAGACAAACCGCCCCTCAAAATGAGCAGTTCTTC; CDR3: CASRQTAPQNEQFF
V: TRBV28; D: NA; J: TRBJ1-1; size: NA; DNA: TGTGCCAGCAGTTTATGGCCAGACCGGTCCACTAAAGCTTTCTTT; CDR3: CASSLWPDRSTKAFF
V: TRBV9; D: TRBD1; J: TRBJ2-6; size: NA; DNA: TGTGCCAGCAGCGCAAGACAGGGGCCCTCCTCTGGGGCCAACGTCCTGACTTTC; CDR3: CASSARQGPSSGANVLTF
V: TRBV2; D: NA; J: TRBJ2-1; size: NA; DNA: TGTGCCAGCAGTTTACTAGAGACCTCCTACAATGAGCAGTTCTTC; CDR3: CASSLLETSYNEQFF
V: TRBV18; D: TRBD2; J: TRBJ2-4; size: NA; DNA: TGTGCCAGCTCACCCTTGGGACTAGCGGGAGAAACAGCCAAAAACATTCAGTACTTC; CDR3: CASSPLGLAGETAKNIQYF
V: TRBV6-5; D: TRBD1; J: TRBJ2-7; size: NA; DNA: TGTGCCAGCAGGACTGAACAGGGGAACTACGAGCAGTACTTC; CDR3: CASRTEQGNYEQYF
V: TRBV11-1; D: TRBD1; J: TRBJ2-7; size: once; DNA: TGTGCCAGCAGCCAAAATCGCGGACAGGACGTCTACGAGCAGTACTTC; CDR3: CASSQNRGQDVYEQYF
V: TRBV5-1; D: NA; J: TRBJ1-2; size: NA; DNA: TGCGCCAGCAGCTTGGGGCGATCAGGGGTCTATGGCTACACCTTC; CDR3: CASSLGRSGVYGYTF
V: TRBV7-9; D: NA; J: TRBJ1-1; size: NA; DNA: TGTGCCAGCAGCTACAAGGACAGTGAAGCTTTCTTT; CDR3: CASSYKDSEAFF
V: TRBV19; D: NA; J: TRBJ1-5; size: few; DNA: TGTGCCAGTATGGACAGAAGCAATCAGCCCCAGCATTTT; CDR3: CASMDRSNQPQHF
V: TRBV2; D: NA; J: TRBJ2-7; size: NA; DNA: TGTGCCAGCAGGGAACTAGCTCGGGAGCAGTACTTC; CDR3: CASRELAREQYF
V: TRBV6-5; D: NA; J: TRBJ1-2; size: few; DNA: TGTGCCAGCAGCAGACAAACGACCTTTAGTGGCTACACCTTC; CDR3: CASSRQTTFSGYTF
V: TRBV5-4; D: NA; J: TRBJ2-2; size: few; DNA: TGTGCCAGCAGAAGATTCACGGGACTTAACACCGGGGAGCTGTTTTTT; CDR3: CASRRFTGLNTGELFF
V: TRBV5-6; D: NA; J: TRBJ2-5; size: once; DNA: TGTGCCAGCAGCTTGGTGTTAAGCCTACAAGAGACCCAGTACTTC; CDR3: CASSLVLSLQETQYF
V: TRBV28; D: NA; J: TRBJ2-7; size: NA; DNA: TGTGCCAGCCTAGGTGGGAGCAACATGCGGGACGAGCAGTACTTC; CDR3: CASLGGSNMRDEQYF
V: TRBV10-1; D: TRBD2; J: TRBJ2-1; size: NA; DNA: TGCGCCAGCAGCGGGGGACTAGCGGGTAAACATTTCTTC; CDR3: CASSGGLAGKHFF
V: TRBV5-1; D: NA; J: TRBJ2-7; size: NA; DNA: TGCGCCAGCAGCTTCAACCCGGACACCTACGAGCAGTACTTC; CDR3: CASSFNPDTYEQYF
V: TRBV9; D: TRBD1; J: TRBJ1-1; size: few; DNA: TGTGCCAGCAGCGTATTTAGAGGGACAGGGACCGAAGGGGTTGAAGCTTTCTTT; CDR3: CASSVFRGTGTEGVEAFF
V: TRBV28; D: TRBD1; J: TRBJ1-2; size: few; DNA: TGTGCCAGCAGGAGCGTGGGACAGGGGCTTGGAGGCTATGGCTACACCTTC; CDR3: CASRSVGQGLGGYGYTF
V: TRBV6-5; D: NA; J: TRBJ1-1; size: NA; DNA: TGTGCCAGCAGCCGGACTCTGAACACTGAAGCTTTCTTT; CDR3: CASSRTLNTEAFF
V: TRBV6-5; D: NA; J: TRBJ1-3; size: NA; DNA: TGTGCCAGCACCCTAAGCTCTGGAAACACCATATATTTT; CDR3: CASTLSSGNTIYF
V: TRBV2; D: TRBD2; J: TRBJ2-5; size: NA; DNA: TGTGCCAGCGGACTAGCTCAAGAGACCCAGTACTTC; CDR3: CASGLAQETQYF
V: TRBV7-2; D: TRBD1; J: TRBJ1-4; size: NA; DNA: TGTGCCAGCAGCTTCTGGGACAGCCCTAATGAAAAACTGTTTTTT; CDR3: CASSFWDSPNEKLFF
V: TRBV5-4; D: TRBD1; J: TRBJ2-3; size: many; DNA: TGTGCCAGCAGCTCCGGGACAGCACAAGATACGCAGTATTTT; CDR3: CASSSGTAQDTQYF
V: TRBV5-1; D: NA; J: TRBJ1-6; size: NA; DNA: TGCGCCAGCAGCCCGGCCGGGGGGGAGAATTCACCCCTCCACTTT; CDR3: CASSPAGGENSPLHF
V: TRBV5-1; D: NA; J: TRBJ2-7; size: few; DNA: TGCGCCAGCAGCTTGGTTGAGAGCTCCTACGAGCAGTACTTC; CDR3: CASSLVESSYEQYF
V: TRBV5-4; D: TRBD2; J: TRBJ2-7; size: NA; DNA: TGTGCCAGCAGCCCCCGGGGGGGCCACTACGAGCAGTACTTC; CDR3: CASSPRGGHYEQYF
V: TRBV30; D: TRBD2; J: TRBJ2-3; size: NA; DNA: TGTGCCTGGAGTAGCGGGAGGCTCACAGATACGCAGTATTTT; CDR3: CAWSSGRLTDTQYF
V: TRBV28; D: NA; J: TRBJ2-3; size: NA; DNA: TGTGCCAGCACTGACACAACAGATACGCAGTATTTT; CDR3: CASTDTTDTQYF
V: TRBV15; D: NA; J: TRBJ1-4; size: NA; DNA: TGTGCCACCAGGAGGGATGAAAAACTGTTTTTT; CDR3: CATRRDEKLFF
V: TRBV5-4; D: TRBD1; J: TRBJ1-1; size: NA; DNA: TGTGCCAGCAGCCAAAAGAGGGGGCCGTACACTGAAGCTTTCTTT; CDR3: CASSQKRGPYTEAFF
V: TRBV6-5; D: NA; J: TRBJ1-2; size: NA; DNA: TGTGCCAGCAGATCTGACAGACCCTATGGCTACACCTTC; CDR3: CASRSDRPYGYTF
V: TRBV28; D: TRBD2; J: TRBJ2-5; size: NA; DNA: TGTGCCAGCAATAAAGGACTAGCGGGAGTTGTGACCCAGTACTTC; CDR3: CASNKGLAGVVTQYF